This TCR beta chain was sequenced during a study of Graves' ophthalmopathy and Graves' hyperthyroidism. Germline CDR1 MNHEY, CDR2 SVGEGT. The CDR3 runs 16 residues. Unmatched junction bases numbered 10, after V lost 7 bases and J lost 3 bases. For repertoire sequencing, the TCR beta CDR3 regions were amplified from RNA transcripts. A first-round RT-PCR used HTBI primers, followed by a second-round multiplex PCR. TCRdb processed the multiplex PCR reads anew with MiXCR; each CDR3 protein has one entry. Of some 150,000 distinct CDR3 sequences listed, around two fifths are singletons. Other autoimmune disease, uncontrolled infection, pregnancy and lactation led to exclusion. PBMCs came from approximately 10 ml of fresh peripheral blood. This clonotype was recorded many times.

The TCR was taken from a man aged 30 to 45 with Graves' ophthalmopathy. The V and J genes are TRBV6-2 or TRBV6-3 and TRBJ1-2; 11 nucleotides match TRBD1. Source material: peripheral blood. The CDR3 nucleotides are TGTGCCAGCAATCAACCTCCGGGACAGGGGGACTATGGCTACACCTTC. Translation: CASNQPPGQGDYGYTF.